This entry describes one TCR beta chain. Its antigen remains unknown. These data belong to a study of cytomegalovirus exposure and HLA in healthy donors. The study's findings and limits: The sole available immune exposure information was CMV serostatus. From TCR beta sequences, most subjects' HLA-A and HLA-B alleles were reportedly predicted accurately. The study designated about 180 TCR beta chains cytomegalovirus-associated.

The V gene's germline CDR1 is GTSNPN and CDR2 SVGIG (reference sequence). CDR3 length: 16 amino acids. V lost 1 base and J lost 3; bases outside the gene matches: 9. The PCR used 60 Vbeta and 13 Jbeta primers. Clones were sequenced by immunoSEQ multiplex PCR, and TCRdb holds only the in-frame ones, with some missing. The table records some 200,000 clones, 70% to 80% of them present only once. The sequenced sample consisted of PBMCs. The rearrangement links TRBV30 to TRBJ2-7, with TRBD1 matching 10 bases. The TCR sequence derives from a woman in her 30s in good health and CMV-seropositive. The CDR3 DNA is TGTGCCTGGAGTGAATTGGGACAGGGGATTGACTACGAGCAGTACTTC. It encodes CAWSELGQGIDYEQYF.